This section outlines one T cell receptor (beta chain) sequence together with its context. Trimming shortened V by 1 base and J by 0 bases, and 12 bases separated the two germline ends. The CDR3 is made up of 15 amino acids. Per germline, CDR1 GTSNPN and CDR2 SVGIG (reference sequence). Patients had blood sampled at baseline and again on cycle 4 day 1 and cycle 7 day 1. This record comes from a study of OX40 agonist ivuxolimab in advanced cancers. Only in-frame clones appear in the TCRdb table, and some are missing; sequencing was by immunoSEQ multiplex PCR. The sample yields approximately 82,000 clones, around 83% seen once.

This sample comprised CD4+ or CD8+ T cells sorted from blood, obtained in a trial of the OX40 agonist ivuxolimab. This sequence originates from an adult with an advanced solid tumor such as melanoma, head and neck, liver or kidney cancer. The V call is TRBV30, the J call TRBJ1-1, with a tentative D call TRBD1 (5 bases). CDR3 sequence reads: CAWSGTPSLNTEAFF. For the CDR3, the DNA is TGTGCCTGGAGTGGGACACCTTCTCTGAACACTGAAGCTTTCTTT.